These 10 T cell receptor beta chains were sequenced from one sample in a study of cytomegalovirus exposure and HLA in healthy donors. Use of 60 Vbeta and 13 Jbeta primers characterized the PCR. Sequencing used immunoSEQ multiplex PCR; TCRdb keeps in-frame clones, though not all of them. The data hold around 68,000 clones, with around 86% observed a single time. Material for sequencing was PBMCs. The receptor source for this set is a female donor in good health and CMV-seronegative.

V and J are TRBV5-1 and TRBJ1-2; 8 nucleotides align to TRBD1. There are 15 residues in the CDR3. Germline V CDR1 and CDR2: SGHRS, YFSETQ. V lost 7 bases, J lost 2 bases, and 10 bases stayed unmatched. This CDR3 reads CASSFRAGGNYGYTF. The DNA for the CDR3 is TGCGCCAGCTCTTTCAGGGCAGGGGGCAACTATGGCTACACCTTC.

The chain is built from TRBV7-9 and TRBJ2-2; weak D call: TRBD1 (6 bases). This CDR3 spans 16 amino acids. Germline V gene lookup returns CDR1 SEHNR and CDR2 FQNEAQ (reference sequence). Trimming cost V 1 base and J 3 bases, with 12 bases left between them. The CDR3 sequence is CASSLGTGRYTGELFF. DNA for the CDR3: TGTGCCAGCAGCTTAGGTACAGGGCGGTACACCGGGGAGCTGTTTTTT.

The chain combines TRBV7-2 with TRBJ2-7; TRBD2 might be the D (6 bases). There are 16 residues in the CDR3. Germline CDR1 is SGHTA and CDR2 is FQGNSA. V was cut by 1 base and J by 0 bases, with 13 bases left in between. CDR3 region: CASSLDLASDSYEQYF. In DNA form, the CDR3 reads TGTGCCAGCAGCTTAGATCTAGCGTCAGACTCCTACGAGCAGTACTTC.

This chain connects TRBV5-6 to TRBJ2-3, with 9 nucleotides matching TRBD2. The CDR3 extends over 13 amino acids. J was trimmed by 6 bases and V by 7 bases; bases with no gene match: 6. The germline CDR1 and CDR2 sequences are SGHDT and YYEEEE. The CDR3 sequence: CASGSGRLDTQYF. In DNA form, the CDR3 reads TGTGCCAGCGGGAGCGGGAGGTTGGATACGCAGTATTTT.

J is TRBJ2-3 and V is TRBV12-5; 8 nucleotides agree with TRBD1. Germline-derived CDR1 and CDR2 are LGHNT and FRNRAP. The CDR3 is made up of 15 amino acids. The V gene end was trimmed by 4 bases and the J gene end by 2 bases; junction bases not matched to a gene: 5. CDR3: CASGSDRVNTDTQYF. CDR3 coding DNA: TGTGCTAGTGGTTCGGACAGGGTAAACACAGATACGCAGTATTTT. Full variable domain (rest looked up from reference TRBV12-5 and TRBJ2-3): DARVTQTPRHKVTEMGQEVTMRCQPILGHNTVFWYRQTMMQGLELLAYFRNRAPLDDSGMPKDRFSAEMPDATLATLKIQPSEPRDSAVYFCASGSDRVNTDTQYFGPGTRLTVL.

J is TRBJ2-5 and V is TRBV6-6; tentatively, D is TRBD2 (6 bases). V dropped 0 bases and J dropped 5 bases, with 10 bases sitting between them. Germline loops: CDR1 MNHNY, CDR2 SVGAGI (reference sequence). The CDR3 contains 14 residues. The CDR3 sequence is CASSYSTGRETQYF. As DNA, the CDR3 is TGTGCCAGCAGTTACTCGACTGGGAGGGAGACCCAGTACTTC.

This clone was seen just once. The V gene is TRBV7-9, the J gene TRBJ2-7; D not resolved. Looked up from germline, CDR1 is SEHNR and CDR2 is FQNEAQ (reference sequence). The V end was cut by 4 bases, the J end by 0 bases, with 10 bases between. The CDR3 runs 14 residues. The CDR3, as DNA: TGTGCCAGCAGCTCCCTTGGCAGCTCCTACGAGCAGTACTTC. Protein: CASSSLGSSYEQYF.

This chain links TRBV7-2 with TRBJ1-1, with a tentative D call TRBD1 (6 bases). The CDR3 contains 16 residues. Germline CDR1 and CDR2: SGHTA and FQGNSA. Trimming took 5 bases from V and 5 from J, leaving 21 bases between them. CDR3 DNA: TGTGCCAGCAGCCCGAGGATCGTGGGCCAGGGGACTGAAGCTTTCTTT. It encodes CASSPRIVGQGTEAFF.

The rearrangement joins TRBV30 to TRBJ1-4; D not resolved. The V end was cut by 0 bases, the J end by 4 bases, with 18 bases between. Germline V gene lookup returns CDR1 GTSNPN and CDR2 SVGIG (reference sequence). This CDR3 is built from 17 residues. For the CDR3, the DNA is TGTGCCTGGAGTGTGGGTGTTGGGCCGGACTATAATGAAAAACTGTTTTTT. This translates into CAWSVGVGPDYNEKLFF. The full variable domain, rest sourced from reference TRBV30 and TRBJ1-4, is SQTIHQWPATLVQPVGSPLSLECTVEGTSNPNLYWYRQAAGRGLQLLFYSVGIGQISSEVPQNLSASRPQDRQFILSSKKLLLSDSGFYLCAWSVGVGPDYNEKLFFGSGTQLSVL.

On this clone: Sequence at one end of the junction differs from germline and may be a read error. The gene calls are TRBV7-7 and TRBJ2-5, with TRBD1 as a possible D gene (6 bases). Looked up from germline, CDR1 is SSHAT and CDR2 is FNYEAQ (reference sequence). This CDR3 contains 14 residues. CDR3 DNA: TGTGCTAGCAGCCTTTACGGACAGCAAGAGACCCAGTACTTC. Protein product: CASSLYGQQETQYF.